This is a list of T cell receptor beta chains from one sample in a study of T cells in localized non-small cell lung cancer. This table comes from immunoSEQ multiplex PCR, and its TCRdb copy is limited to in-frame clones, with some not included. The data show thousands of clones, nearly 60% seen once. This specimen consisted of lymph node tissue, obtained before any cancer treatment. Receptors originate from a male donor at least 60 years old with stage I squamous cell lung carcinoma. Each CDR3 is given with its conserved first and last residue. A D gene is named only where the DNA matches it firmly. Not every row has a clone size; where given, it reads once, few, many or a size class.

d_gene: NA
abundance: NA
j_gene: TRBJ1-5
v_gene: TRBV5-1
CDR3aa: CASSLGDKSDQPQHF
CDR3nt: TGCGCCAGCAGCCTGGGGGACAAATCGGATCAGCCCCAGCATTTT

d_gene: TRBD1
abundance: few
j_gene: TRBJ1-5
v_gene: TRBV6-8
CDR3aa: CASSDLGTGFNQPQHF
CDR3nt: TGTGCCAGCAGTGACCTAGGGACAGGGTTCAATCAGCCCCAGCATTTT

d_gene: TRBD1
abundance: NA
j_gene: TRBJ2-7
v_gene: TRBV28
CDR3aa: CASTEGGFKYEQYF
CDR3nt: TGTGCCAGCACCGAAGGGGGCTTTAAGTACGAACAGTACTTC

d_gene: NA
abundance: NA
j_gene: TRBJ2-2
v_gene: TRBV14
CDR3aa: CASSQGLPRGELFF
CDR3nt: TGTGCCAGCAGCCAGGGACTTCCCCGCGGGGAGCTGTTTTTT

d_gene: TRBD2
abundance: NA
j_gene: TRBJ2-1
v_gene: TRBV11-3
CDR3aa: CASSFGLAGMNEQFF
CDR3nt: TGTGCCAGCAGCTTCGGGCTAGCGGGAATGAATGAGCAGTTCTTC

d_gene: NA
abundance: once
j_gene: TRBJ2-7
v_gene: TRBV18
CDR3aa: CASSGQQMGTYEQYF
CDR3nt: TGTGCCAGCTCAGGCCAGCAAATGGGGACCTACGAGCAGTACTTC

d_gene: TRBD1
abundance: NA
j_gene: TRBJ2-5
v_gene: TRBV18
CDR3aa: CASSPDRDRGQETQYF
CDR3nt: TGTGCCAGCTCACCAGACCGGGACAGGGGTCAAGAGACCCAGTACTTC

d_gene: NA
abundance: NA
j_gene: TRBJ1-3
v_gene: TRBV19
CDR3aa: CASSIPGRSSGNTIYF
CDR3nt: TGTGCCAGTAGTATACCGGGACGGAGCTCTGGAAACACCATATATTTT

d_gene: NA
abundance: few
j_gene: TRBJ1-1
v_gene: TRBV30
CDR3aa: CAWSVGTENTEAFF
CDR3nt: TGTGCCTGGAGTGTGGGGACGGAGAACACTGAAGCTTTCTTT

d_gene: TRBD2
abundance: NA
j_gene: TRBJ2-7
v_gene: TRBV19
CDR3aa: CASSRTSGIREQYF
CDR3nt: TGTGCCAGTAGTCGAACTAGCGGGATCAGAGAGCAGTACTTC

d_gene: NA
abundance: NA
j_gene: TRBJ2-1
v_gene: TRBV18
CDR3aa: CASSAIGGSYNEQFF
CDR3nt: TGTGCCAGCTCGGCAATAGGGGGGTCCTACAATGAGCAGTTCTTC

d_gene: NA
abundance: NA
j_gene: TRBJ1-5
v_gene: TRBV19
CDR3aa: CASSIVGQNQPQHF
CDR3nt: TGTGCCAGTAGTATAGTCGGACAGAATCAGCCCCAGCATTTT

d_gene: NA
abundance: NA
j_gene: TRBJ1-2
v_gene: TRBV14
CDR3aa: CASSEVPEQEGRVGYTF
CDR3nt: TGTGCCAGCAGCGAAGTCCCGGAACAGGAGGGCCGGGTGGGCTACACCTTC

d_gene: NA
abundance: few
j_gene: TRBJ2-7
v_gene: TRBV6-4
CDR3aa: CASSQMAYEQYF
CDR3nt: TGTGCCAGCAGTCAAATGGCCTACGAGCAGTACTTC

d_gene: TRBD2
abundance: once
j_gene: TRBJ2-7
v_gene: TRBV5-1
CDR3aa: CASSLRLAGAYEQYF
CDR3nt: TGCGCCAGCAGCTTAAGACTAGCGGGTGCCTACGAGCAGTACTTC

d_gene: TRBD2
abundance: NA
j_gene: TRBJ2-2
v_gene: TRBV29-1
CDR3aa: CSVGGGRDTGELFF
CDR3nt: TGCAGCGTTGGAGGAGGGAGGGACACCGGGGAGCTGTTTTTT

d_gene: NA
abundance: few
j_gene: TRBJ2-6
v_gene: TRBV7-5
CDR3aa: CASSWGSGANVLTF
CDR3nt: NA

d_gene: NA
abundance: NA
j_gene: TRBJ1-1
v_gene: TRBV9
CDR3aa: CASSGDRGTEAFF
CDR3nt: TGTGCCAGCAGTGGGGATAGGGGAACTGAAGCTTTCTTT

d_gene: TRBD2
abundance: once
j_gene: TRBJ2-7
v_gene: TRBV4-1
CDR3aa: CASSQVPGLALEQYF
CDR3nt: TGCGCCAGCAGCCAAGTACCGGGACTAGCGCTCGAGCAGTACTTC

d_gene: TRBD2
abundance: NA
j_gene: TRBJ2-7
v_gene: TRBV10-2
CDR3aa: CASSEISGRGEQYF
CDR3nt: TGCGCCAGCAGTGAGATTAGCGGGAGGGGCGAGCAGTACTTC

d_gene: NA
abundance: NA
j_gene: TRBJ2-7
v_gene: TRBV28
CDR3aa: CASSFLVSYEQYF
CDR3nt: TGTGCCAGCAGTTTCCTCGTTTCCTACGAGCAGTACTTC

d_gene: NA
abundance: few
j_gene: TRBJ1-4
v_gene: TRBV7-5
CDR3aa: CASSLLSENEKLFF
CDR3nt: TGTGCCAGCAGCTTGTTGTCAGAGAATGAAAAACTGTTTTTT

d_gene: NA
abundance: NA
j_gene: TRBJ2-4
v_gene: TRBV29-1
CDR3aa: CSVASRSGENIQYF
CDR3nt: TGCAGCGTTGCTAGCAGGAGCGGCGAAAACATTCAGTACTTC

d_gene: TRBD1
abundance: NA
j_gene: TRBJ1-1
v_gene: TRBV6-8
CDR3aa: CASSDRVTEAFF
CDR3nt: TGTGCCAGCAGTGACAGGGTCACTGAAGCTTTCTTT

d_gene: TRBD1
abundance: NA
j_gene: TRBJ2-7
v_gene: TRBV28
CDR3aa: CASRSDSGTGAYEQYF
CDR3nt: TGTGCCAGCAGATCCGACTCCGGGACAGGGGCCTACGAGCAGTACTTC

d_gene: TRBD1
abundance: NA
j_gene: TRBJ1-5
v_gene: TRBV6-8
CDR3aa: CASSSGGFNQPQHF
CDR3nt: TGTGCCAGCAGTTCAGGGGGCTTCAATCAGCCCCAGCATTTT

d_gene: NA
abundance: NA
j_gene: TRBJ2-7
v_gene: TRBV12-5
CDR3aa: CASGRQEGGGGYEQYF
CDR3nt: TGTGCTAGTGGTCGGCAGGAGGGGGGAGGTGGCTACGAGCAGTACTTC

d_gene: TRBD1
abundance: NA
j_gene: TRBJ1-1
v_gene: TRBV19
CDR3aa: CASMGGTGGTEAFF
CDR3nt: TGTGCCAGTATGGGAGGGACAGGGGGCACTGAAGCTTTCTTT

d_gene: TRBD1
abundance: few
j_gene: TRBJ2-7
v_gene: TRBV6-8
CDR3aa: CASSTEPGQQTF
CDR3nt: TGTGCCAGCAGTACCGAGCCGGGACAGCAGACCTTC